The 2 T cell receptor beta chains reported below all come from one sample, sequenced in a study of T cell changes during pregnancy in multiple sclerosis. Profiling relied on immunoSEQ multiplex PCR, and the TCRdb table lists in-frame clones only, not all of them. The sample yields more than 45,000 clones, about 92% seen once. The source material was CD4+ T cells from peripheral blood mononuclear cells, sampled in the second trimester of pregnancy. The receptors were sampled from a female donor in good health, enrolled as a control in a pregnancy study.

The chain carries TRBV28 and TRBJ2-1; no reliable D call. The germline V and J ends were trimmed by 7 bases and 7 bases, with 11 bases remaining between them. CDR3 length: 12 amino acids. Per the germline V gene, CDR1 is MDHEN and CDR2 is SYDVKM. CDR3 sequence: CASTSARNEQFF. CDR3 coding DNA: TGTGCCAGCACCAGTGCCAGGAATGAGCAGTTCTTC.

The rearrangement uses TRBV9 and TRBJ2-1, with 9 bases aligning to TRBD1. Germline V lookup: CDR1 SGDLS, CDR2 YYNGEE. V shed 4 bases and J 0 bases; nucleotides not matched to a gene: 2. The CDR3 loop spans 15 amino acids. CDR3 amino acids: CASSPGQGSYNEQFF. The CDR3, as DNA: TGTGCCAGCAGCCCGGGACAGGGCTCCTACAATGAGCAGTTCTTC.